Below, 26 T cell receptor beta chains from the same sample are listed, as sequenced in a study of blood T cell repertoires in COVID-19 (dated by TCRdb to the early 2020s). Library creation used the immunoSEQ multiplex PCR assay. Not all clones reach the TCRdb copy of this immuneACCESS table, which keeps in-frame sequences only. Checked studies attribute under half of the gap to unresolved V genes and leave the rest unexplained. This sample comprises about 160,000 clones, roughly 93% of them detected only once. About 2.3% of the sample is in the top ten clones. Input material: peripheral blood. The receptors originated from a man between 18 and 35 years old with acute or convalescent COVID-19.

V gene TRBV6-2 or TRBV6-3 combines with J gene TRBJ2-7; 7 bases fit TRBD1. The CDR3 sequence is 14 residues long. J lost 3 bases, V lost 6 bases, and 8 bases had no gene match. Germline CDR1 and CDR2: MNHEY and SVGEGT. CDR3 amino acids: CASSPRDSFYEQYF. CDR3 nucleotide sequence: TGTGCCAGCAGCCCCCGGGACAGCTTCTACGAGCAGTACTTC.

The gene calls are TRBV14 and TRBJ2-1; 7 bases map to TRBD2. Germline V gene sequence: CDR1 SGHDN, CDR2 FVKESK. The V gene end was trimmed by 6 bases and the J gene end by 4 bases; junction bases not matched to a gene: 3. The CDR3 runs to 13 residues. This CDR3 is CASRPSGYNEQFF. CDR3 DNA sequence: TGTGCCAGCAGACCTAGCGGTTACAATGAGCAGTTCTTC.

This sequence joins TRBV3-1 (or the pseudogene TRBV3-2) and TRBJ1-2, with TRBD1 matching 9 bases. Germline loops: CDR1 LGHDT, CDR2 YNNKEL (reference sequence). The CDR3 length is 16 residues. The V segment lost 4 bases and the J segment 0 bases; nucleotides outside the gene matches: 6. The CDR3 spells CASSPRTGVPNYGYTF. DNA of the CDR3: TGTGCCAGCAGCCCAAGGACAGGGGTGCCTAACTATGGCTACACCTTC.

The gene calls are TRBV5-4 and TRBJ2-2, with 7 bases lining up with TRBD1. CDR1 and CDR2 (germline): SGHNT, YYREEE (reference sequence). CDR3 length: 16 amino acids. V lost 0 bases, J lost 2 bases, and 4 bases stayed unmatched. The CDR3 loop reads CASSLGGTVNTGELFF. The CDR3 nucleotides read TGTGCCAGCAGCTTGGGGGGGACAGTAAACACCGGGGAGCTGTTTTTT.

This sequence joins TRBV2 and TRBJ1-5; D remains ambiguous. The CDR3 consists of 15 residues. V was clipped by 7 bases and J by 0 bases, with 13 bases between them. In germline, CDR1 is SNHLY, CDR2 FYNNEI. The CDR3 region is CASTANTYSNQPQHF. The CDR3 DNA follows: TGTGCCAGCACCGCCAACACGTATAGCAATCAGCCCCAGCATTTT.

V and J are TRBV3-1 (or the pseudogene TRBV3-2) and TRBJ2-2, with 10 nucleotides matching TRBD1. The ends lost 4 bases at V and 5 bases at J; junction bases unmatched: 10. CDR1 is LGHDT and CDR2 is YNNKEL in the germline V gene (reference sequence). The CDR3 sequence is 17 residues long. The CDR3 DNA reads as TGTGCCAGCAGCCTGCAAAGGGACAGGGGTTATACCGGGGAGCTGTTTTTT. Translating gives CASSLQRDRGYTGELFF.

In this sample, this clone turned up once. This chain's CDR3 is CASSRIETPYNEQFF. CDR3 bases: TGTGCCAGCAGCCGGATAGAGACACCTTACAATGAGCAGTTCTTC. This chain connects TRBV7-9 to TRBJ2-1, with unresolved D. The length of the CDR3 is 15 residues. Germline V CDR1 and CDR2: SEHNR, FQNEAQ (reference sequence). Between the trimmed V and J ends, which lost 5 bases and 4 bases, there was a span of 15 bases.

This chain joins TRBV3-1 (or the pseudogene TRBV3-2) and TRBJ1-2; 8 nucleotides line up with TRBD1. Looked up from germline, CDR1 is LGHDT and CDR2 is YNNKEL (reference sequence). The CDR3 runs 19 residues. J gave up 4 bases and V 2 bases, and 18 bases lay outside the gene matches. For the CDR3, the DNA is TGTGCCAGCAGCCAAAGACCCTTTCGACAGGGGAAAGCTAGCTATGGCTACACCTTC. The encoded protein is CASSQRPFRQGKASYGYTF.

The chain links TRBV3-1 (or the pseudogene TRBV3-2) to TRBJ1-1; a weak D match, TRBD1 (6 bases). The V end lost 4 bases, the J end lost 4 bases, and 16 bases lay between the germline ends. This CDR3 region has 15 residues. Germline CDR1 is LGHDT and CDR2 is YNNKEL (reference sequence). This CDR3 reads CASSLRGISVTEAFF. CDR3 DNA sequence: TGTGCCAGCAGCCTGAGGGGGATCTCGGTCACTGAAGCTTTCTTT.

The chain is built from TRBV10-2 and TRBJ2-7, with 7 bases that match TRBD1. Germline V gene lookup returns CDR1 WSHSY and CDR2 SAAADI. The ends lost 6 bases at V and 0 bases at J; junction bases unmatched: 5. The CDR3 loop spans 14 amino acids. CDR3 sequence (DNA): TGCGCCAGCAGAAACAGGGACAGCTCCTACGAGCAGTACTTC. This encodes CASRNRDSSYEQYF.

The chain uses TRBV11-3 and TRBJ2-2, with D perhaps TRBD1 (6 bases). V gave up 2 bases and J gave up 1 base, with 17 bases separating them. The V gene's germline CDR1 is SGHNT and CDR2 YENEEA. This CDR3 is built from 18 residues. This CDR3 reads CASSLLFGPGQNTGELFF. The DNA for the CDR3 is TGTGCCAGCAGCTTACTTTTTGGTCCGGGACAGAACACCGGGGAGCTGTTTTTT.

The chain joins TRBV29-1 to TRBJ1-4, with a possible D match to TRBD1 (5 bases). Germline V gene sequence: CDR1 SQVTM, CDR2 ANQGSEA. The CDR3 totals 13 residues. V dropped 6 bases and J dropped 1 base, with 9 bases sitting between them. CDR3 region: CSVGGGTNEKLFF. CDR3 in DNA: TGCAGCGTGGGGGGGGGAACTAATGAAAAACTGTTTTTT. The entire variable domain, with the rest obtained from reference TRBV29-1 and TRBJ1-4, is as follows: SAVISQKPSRDICQRGTSLTIQCQVDSQVTMMFWYRQQPGQSLTLIATANQGSEATYESGFVIDKFPISRPNLTFSTLTVSNMSPEDSSIYLCSVGGGTNEKLFFGSGTQLSVL.

The V and J genes are TRBV19 and TRBJ1-1; D not resolved. CDR1 is LNHDA and CDR2 is SQIVND in the germline V gene (reference sequence). The CDR3 contains 17 residues. The ends were cut back, 2 bases at V and 1 base at J, with 17 bases in the middle. Written as DNA, the CDR3 is TGTGCCAGTAGTATAACCGGGTTAGGAAGAGGGAACACTGAAGCTTTCTTT. It specifies CASSITGLGRGNTEAFF.

The V and J genes are TRBV14 and TRBJ1-2, with TRBD1 matching 7 bases. The CDR3 is 15 amino acids. Germline V gene lookup returns CDR1 SGHDN and CDR2 FVKESK. Trimming took 0 bases from V and 7 from J; bases not matched to a gene: 8. CDR3 nucleotides: TGTGCCAGCAGCCAAGATGCAGGGGGACGTTCTGGCTACACCTTC. It translates to CASSQDAGGRSGYTF.

V gene TRBV5-4 combines with J gene TRBJ2-2; a weak D match, TRBD2 (5 bases). Trimming cost V 4 bases and J 7 bases, with 11 bases left between them. The CDR3 loop spans 13 amino acids. Germline lookup yields CDR1 SGHNT and CDR2 YYREEE (reference sequence). The CDR3 nucleotides read TGTGCCAGCAGCCATAGCGATCACGGGGAGCTGTTTTTT. Its protein product is CASSHSDHGELFF.

V is TRBV5-4 and J is TRBJ2-6; D is unresolved. CDR1 is SGHNT, CDR2 YYREEE, per germline (reference sequence). Trimming took 3 bases from V and 4 from J, leaving 14 bases between them. The CDR3 is made up of 16 amino acids. CDR3: CASSSPPLGGANVLTF. In DNA, the CDR3 is TGTGCCAGCAGCTCGCCCCCCCTAGGAGGGGCCAACGTCCTGACTTTC.

This sequence joins TRBV19 and TRBJ1-5, with no clear D. The CDR3 consists of 14 residues. Germline values: CDR1 LNHDA, CDR2 SQIVND (reference sequence). Trimming left V 5 bases short and J 4 bases short, with 12 bases between. In nucleotides, the CDR3 is TGTGCCAGTAGTCTCCTGACGGGGAATCAGCCCCAGCATTTT. Translated, it gives CASSLLTGNQPQHF.

This clone appeared once. This chain joins TRBV4-2 and TRBJ2-7, with TRBD2 matching 9 bases. The CDR3 loop spans 15 amino acids. V shed 4 bases, J shed 3 bases, and the junction held 7 bases outside the gene matches. From germline, CDR1 is LGHNA and CDR2 YNFKEQ. The CDR3 nucleotides read TGTGCCAGCAGCCGCGGGGGGGATAACTACTACGAGCAGTACTTC. Translation: CASSRGGDNYYEQYF.

V usage is TRBV10-3 and J usage is TRBJ2-7; perhaps TRBD2 as D (6 bases). Germline CDR1 and CDR2: ENHRY and SYGVKD. CDR3 length: 14 residues. Between the trimmed V and J ends, which lost 6 bases and 4 bases, there was a span of 16 bases. In DNA, the CDR3 is TGTGCCATCAGCCGAGGGACCGGAGGGTACGAGCAGTACTTC. Residues: CAISRGTGGYEQYF.

V gene TRBV7-6 combines with J gene TRBJ1-2; 8 bases align to TRBD1. Germline trimming cut 2 bases from V and 5 bases from J; bases unmatched to any gene: 7. The CDR3 runs to 15 residues. Germline assignment: CDR1 SGHVS and CDR2 FNYEAQ. The CDR3 sequence: CASSLTPGQAYGYTF. DNA of the CDR3: TGTGCCAGCAGCTTAACGCCGGGACAGGCGTATGGCTACACCTTC.

The rearrangement joins TRBV6-5 to TRBJ2-5; 7 nucleotides agree with TRBD1. The trim removed 5 bases at V and 5 bases at J, leaving 8 bases unmatched. Germline CDR1 reads MNHEY; CDR2 reads SVGAGI. The CDR3 runs 14 residues. DNA of the CDR3: TGTGCCAGCAGTCTGGACAGGCGTGAGGAGACCCAGTACTTC. Translated: CASSLDRREETQYF.

The genes are TRBV9 and TRBJ1-3; 8 bases map to TRBD1. This CDR3 has 14 residues. Germline V gene sequence: CDR1 SGDLS, CDR2 YYNGEE. V gave up 3 bases and J gave up 3 bases; unmatched junction bases: 2. CDR3 region: CASSDTGGGNTIYF. CDR3 DNA: TGTGCCAGCAGCGATACAGGGGGTGGAAACACCATATATTTT.

The chain links TRBV6-5 to TRBJ1-1; the match to TRBD1 covers 8 bases. Trimming removed 5 bases from V and 2 bases from J; junction bases left unmatched: 4. The CDR3 length is 14 residues. Germline lookup yields CDR1 MNHEY and CDR2 SVGAGI. The CDR3 DNA sequence: TGTGCCAGCAGTATGGGACAGGTAAACACTGAAGCTTTCTTT. This translates into CASSMGQVNTEAFF.

V is TRBV2 and J is TRBJ1-5; D perhaps matches TRBD1 (5 bases). CDR1 and CDR2 from the germline V gene are SNHLY and FYNNEI. There are 14 residues in the CDR3. V was cut by 8 bases and J by 4 bases, with 15 bases left in between. CDR3: CASDRFSGNQPQHF. The CDR3 region has the DNA TGTGCCAGCGACCGCTTCTCAGGGAATCAGCCCCAGCATTTT.

The chain carries TRBV28 and TRBJ2-1; unclear D gene. CDR1 and CDR2 from the germline V gene are MDHEN and SYDVKM. V shed 5 bases and J shed 7 bases, with 6 bases lying between them. The CDR3 contains 11 residues. The CDR3, as DNA: TGTGCCAGCAGTCCCAGGAATGAGCAGTTCTTC. Protein: CASSPRNEQFF.

The chain carries TRBV7-9 and TRBJ1-6; a possible D gene is TRBD1 (6 bases). Germline V gene data show CDR1 as SEHNR and CDR2 as FQNEAQ (reference sequence). The CDR3 has 14 amino acids. Trimming took 5 bases from V and 7 from J, leaving 12 bases between them. The CDR3 sequence: CASSPGQKNSPLHF. The CDR3 DNA reads as TGTGCCAGCAGCCCCGGACAGAAAAATTCACCCCTCCACTTT. The variable domain in full, completed from reference TRBV7-9 and TRBJ1-6, reads DTGVSQNPRHKITKRGQNVTFRCDPISEHNRLYWYRQTLGQGPEFLTYFQNEAQLEKSRLLSDRFSAERPKGSFSTLEIQRTEQGDSAMYLCASSPGQKNSPLHFGNGTRLTVT.